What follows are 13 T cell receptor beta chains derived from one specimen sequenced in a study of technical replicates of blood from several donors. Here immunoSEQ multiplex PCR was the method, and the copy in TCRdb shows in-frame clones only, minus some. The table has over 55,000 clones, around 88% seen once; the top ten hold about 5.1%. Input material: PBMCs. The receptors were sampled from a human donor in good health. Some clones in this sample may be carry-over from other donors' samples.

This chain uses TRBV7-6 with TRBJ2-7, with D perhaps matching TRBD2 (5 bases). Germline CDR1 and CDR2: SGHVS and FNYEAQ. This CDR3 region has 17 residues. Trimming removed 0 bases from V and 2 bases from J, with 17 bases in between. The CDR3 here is CASSLAPPGTGAYEQYF. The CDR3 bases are TGTGCCAGCAGCTTAGCGCCCCCAGGCACCGGGGCCTACGAGCAGTACTTC.

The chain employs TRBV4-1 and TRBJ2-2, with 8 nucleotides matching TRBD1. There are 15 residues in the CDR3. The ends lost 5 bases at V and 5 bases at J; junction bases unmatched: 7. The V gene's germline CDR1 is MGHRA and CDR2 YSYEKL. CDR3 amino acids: CASSATGGGTGELFF. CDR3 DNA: TGCGCCAGCAGCGCTACAGGGGGTGGGACCGGGGAGCTGTTTTTT.

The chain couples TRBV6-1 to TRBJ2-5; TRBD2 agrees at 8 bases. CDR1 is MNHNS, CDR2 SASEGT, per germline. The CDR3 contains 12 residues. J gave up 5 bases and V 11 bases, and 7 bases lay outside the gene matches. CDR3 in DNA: TGTGCCGTACCGGGACTAGTTGAGACCCAGTACTTC. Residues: CAVPGLVETQYF.

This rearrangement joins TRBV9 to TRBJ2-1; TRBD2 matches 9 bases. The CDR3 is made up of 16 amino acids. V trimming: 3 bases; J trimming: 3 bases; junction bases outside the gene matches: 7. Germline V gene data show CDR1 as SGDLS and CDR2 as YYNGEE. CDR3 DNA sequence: TGTGCCAGCAGCGCAACCATAGCGGGAGACTACAATGAGCAGTTCTTC. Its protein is CASSATIAGDYNEQFF.

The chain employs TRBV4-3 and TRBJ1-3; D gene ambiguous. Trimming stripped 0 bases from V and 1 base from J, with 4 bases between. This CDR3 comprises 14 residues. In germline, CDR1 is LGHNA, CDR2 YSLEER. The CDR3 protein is CASSQDRSGNTIYF. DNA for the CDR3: TGCGCCAGCAGCCAAGACAGGTCTGGAAACACCATATATTTT.

CDR3 sequence reads: CASSPAGGEAFF. CDR3 nucleotide sequence: TGTGCCAGCAGCCCCGCTGGGGGGGAAGCTTTCTTT. This chain joins TRBV21-1 and TRBJ1-1. TRBV21-1 is a pseudogene locus. This CDR3 has 12 amino acids.

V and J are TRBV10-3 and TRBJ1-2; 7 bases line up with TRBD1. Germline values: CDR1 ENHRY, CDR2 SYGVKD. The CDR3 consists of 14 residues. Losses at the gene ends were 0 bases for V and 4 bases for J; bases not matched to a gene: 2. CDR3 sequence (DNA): TGTGCCATCAGTGAGTCCGCAGGGGGCTATGGCTACACCTTC. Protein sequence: CAISESAGGYGYTF.

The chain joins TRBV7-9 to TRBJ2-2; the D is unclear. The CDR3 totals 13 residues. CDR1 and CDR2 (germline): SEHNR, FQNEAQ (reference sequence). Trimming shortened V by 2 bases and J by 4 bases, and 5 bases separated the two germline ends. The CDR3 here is CASSLSPTGELFF. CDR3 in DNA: TGTGCCAGCAGCTTATCTCCCACCGGGGAGCTGTTTTTT.

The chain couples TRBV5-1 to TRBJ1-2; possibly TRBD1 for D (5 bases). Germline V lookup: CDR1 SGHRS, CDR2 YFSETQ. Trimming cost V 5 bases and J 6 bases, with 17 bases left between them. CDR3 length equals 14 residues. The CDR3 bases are TGCGCCAGCAGGCCGTGGGGGGGGAAGGATGGCTACACCTTC. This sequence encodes CASRPWGGKDGYTF.

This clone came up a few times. The DNA for the CDR3 is TGTGCCAGCAGTGAAGGGGAGGCAGGGCATCAGCCCCAGCATTTT. Its protein is CASSEGEAGHQPQHF. The rearrangement links TRBV6-1 to TRBJ1-5, with D maybe TRBD1 (5 bases). Germline V CDR1 and CDR2: MNHNS, SASEGT. The ends were cut back, 1 base at V and 5 bases at J, with 12 bases in the middle. The CDR3 covers 15 residues.

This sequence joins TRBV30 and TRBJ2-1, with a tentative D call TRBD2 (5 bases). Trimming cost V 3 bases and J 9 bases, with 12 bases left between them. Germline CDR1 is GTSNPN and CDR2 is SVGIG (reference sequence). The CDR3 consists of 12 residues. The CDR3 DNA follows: TGTGCCTGGAGCCCGGACTCTCCTGAGCAGTTCTTC. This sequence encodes CAWSPDSPEQFF.

The CDR3 sequence is CASSIPPRYEQYF. CDR3 DNA sequence: TGTGCCAGCAGCATCCCTCCTCGCTACGAGCAGTACTTC. V is TRBV21-1 and J is TRBJ2-7; no check of the table's D call, TRBD2, against the DNA was made. TRBV21-1 is listed as a pseudogene. The CDR3 is 13 residues long.

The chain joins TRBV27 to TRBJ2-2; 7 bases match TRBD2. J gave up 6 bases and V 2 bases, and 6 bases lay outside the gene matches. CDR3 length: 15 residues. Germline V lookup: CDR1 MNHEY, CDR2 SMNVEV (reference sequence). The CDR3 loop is CASSLMAGVPGELFF. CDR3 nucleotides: TGTGCCAGCAGTTTAATGGCGGGAGTGCCCGGGGAGCTGTTTTTT.